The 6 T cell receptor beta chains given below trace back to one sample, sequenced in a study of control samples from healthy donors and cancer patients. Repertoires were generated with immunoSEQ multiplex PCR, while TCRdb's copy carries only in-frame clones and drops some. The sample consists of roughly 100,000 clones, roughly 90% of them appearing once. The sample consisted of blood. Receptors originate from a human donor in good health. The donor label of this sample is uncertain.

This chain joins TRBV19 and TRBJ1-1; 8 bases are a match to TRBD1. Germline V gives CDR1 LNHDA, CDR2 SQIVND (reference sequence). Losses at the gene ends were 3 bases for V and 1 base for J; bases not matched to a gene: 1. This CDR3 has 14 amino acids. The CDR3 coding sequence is TGTGCCAGTAGTATTGGACAGGGGAACACTGAAGCTTTCTTT. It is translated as CASSIGQGNTEAFF. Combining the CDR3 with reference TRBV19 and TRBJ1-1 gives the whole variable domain DGGITQSPKYLFRKEGQNVTLSCEQNLNHDAMYWYRQDPGQGLRLIYYSQIVNDFQKGDIAEGYSVSREKKESFPLTVTSAQKNPTAFYLCASSIGQGNTEAFFGQGTRLTVV.

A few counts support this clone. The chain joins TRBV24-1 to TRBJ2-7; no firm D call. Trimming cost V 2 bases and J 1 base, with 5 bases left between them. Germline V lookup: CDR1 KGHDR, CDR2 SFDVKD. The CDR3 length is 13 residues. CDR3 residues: CATSDSASYEQYF. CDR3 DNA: TGTGCCACCAGTGATTCTGCGTCCTACGAGCAGTACTTC.

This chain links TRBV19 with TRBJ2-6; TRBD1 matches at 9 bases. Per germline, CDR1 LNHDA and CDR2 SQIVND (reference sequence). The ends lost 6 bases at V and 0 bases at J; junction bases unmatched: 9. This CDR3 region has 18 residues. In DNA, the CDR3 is TGTGCCAGTAGCCCTACGGGACAGGGTTTCTCTGGGGCCAACGTCCTGACTTTC. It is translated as CASSPTGQGFSGANVLTF.

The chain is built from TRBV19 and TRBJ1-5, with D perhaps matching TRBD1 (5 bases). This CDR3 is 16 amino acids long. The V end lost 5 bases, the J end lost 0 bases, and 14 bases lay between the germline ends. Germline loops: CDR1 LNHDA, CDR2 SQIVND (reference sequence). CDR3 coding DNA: TGTGCCAGTAGTCCCCGGGGCCGATATAGCAATCAGCCCCAGCATTTT. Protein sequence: CASSPRGRYSNQPQHF. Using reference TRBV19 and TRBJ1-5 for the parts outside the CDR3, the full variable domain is DGGITQSPKYLFRKEGQNVTLSCEQNLNHDAMYWYRQDPGQGLRLIYYSQIVNDFQKGDIAEGYSVSREKKESFPLTVTSAQKNPTAFYLCASSPRGRYSNQPQHFGDGTRLSIL.

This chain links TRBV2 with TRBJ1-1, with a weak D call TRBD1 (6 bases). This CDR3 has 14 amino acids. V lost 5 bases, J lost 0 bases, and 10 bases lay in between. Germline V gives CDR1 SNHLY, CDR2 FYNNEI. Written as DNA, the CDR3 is TGTGCCAGCAGTAAACAGGGAATGAACACTGAAGCTTTCTTT. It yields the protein CASSKQGMNTEAFF.

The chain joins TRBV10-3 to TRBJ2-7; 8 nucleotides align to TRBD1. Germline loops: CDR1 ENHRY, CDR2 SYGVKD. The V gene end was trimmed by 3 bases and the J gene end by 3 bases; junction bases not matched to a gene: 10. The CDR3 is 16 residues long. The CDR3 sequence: CAISDTGGSRLYEQYF. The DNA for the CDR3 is TGTGCCATCAGTGATACAGGGGGGAGTCGGCTCTACGAGCAGTACTTC.